This T cell receptor beta chain was retrieved from a study of CD8+ T cells in alopecia areata. Study background: Tofacitinib exposure lasted 6 to 18 months, followed by 6 months off drug.

General study points: Across lesional scalp, and particularly alopecia totalis/universalis, clonality surpassed that of normal scalp.

TCR sequencing used cDNA made by reverse transcription of extracted RNA. TCRdb's table, derived via immunoSEQ multiplex PCR, lists solely in-frame clones and lacks some. The repertoire holds fewer than 200,000 clones, with 50% to 60% as singletons. In regard to this clone: Its antigen is undetermined.

CDR1 is GTSNPN and CDR2 is SVGIG in the germline V gene (reference sequence). The CDR3 loop spans 16 amino acids. Deletions cut 0 bases from V and 5 bases from J, with 14 bases between. The TCR was taken from a human donor with alopecia areata. The source was CD4+ T cells sorted from blood, collected at week 0. The V and J genes are TRBV30 and TRBJ1-6; a possible D gene is TRBD1 (5 bases). The CDR3: CAWSVTRGWNNSPLHF. CDR3 in DNA: TGTGCCTGGAGTGTCACTAGGGGTTGGAATAATTCACCCCTCCACTTT.